Listed below are T cell receptor beta chains from one sample, sequenced in a study of blood T cell repertoires in COVID-19. Data came from immunoSEQ multiplex PCR; TCRdb stores just in-frame clones and leaves some out. The data show over 80,000 clones, around 86% seen once. Sequenced sample: peripheral blood. These receptors were obtained from a man aged 45 to 65 with acute or convalescent COVID-19. Both conserved end residues are part of each CDR3. Fields, in order: J gene, V gene, clone size, D gene, CDR3 DNA, CDR3 protein. A D gene is named only where the DNA matches it firmly. Rows give clone size only sometimes, using once, few, many, or a class for an expanded clone.

j_call: TRBJ2-7; v_call: TRBV18; clone_size: NA; d_call: TRBD1; cdr3_nt: TGTGCCAGCTCACCTACTACTAATCCCGGGACAGGGGTCTACGAGCAGTACTTC; cdr3_aa: CASSPTTNPGTGVYEQYF
j_call: TRBJ2-3; v_call: TRBV7-3; clone_size: NA; d_call: NA; cdr3_nt: TGTGCCAGCAGCTTAAGCTCCGGAGATACGCAGTATTTT; cdr3_aa: CASSLSSGDTQYF
j_call: TRBJ2-1; v_call: TRBV5-5; clone_size: once; d_call: TRBD2; cdr3_nt: TGTGCCAGCAGCTTTGAGGCTAGCGGGGCGCTTGGGCAGTTCTTC; cdr3_aa: CASSFEASGALGQFF
j_call: TRBJ1-2; v_call: TRBV6-6; clone_size: NA; d_call: NA; cdr3_nt: TGTGCCAGCAGTTACCCTTTAGGAGCTAACTATGGCTACACCTTC; cdr3_aa: CASSYPLGANYGYTF
j_call: TRBJ2-4; v_call: TRBV10-3; clone_size: NA; d_call: TRBD2; cdr3_nt: TGTGCCATCAGTGAGTCTGGGCTAGCGGGAGCGGTGGGAGCCAAAAACATTCAGTACTTC; cdr3_aa: CAISESGLAGAVGAKNIQYF
j_call: TRBJ1-2; v_call: TRBV9; clone_size: NA; d_call: TRBD1; cdr3_nt: TGTGCCAGCACCCCGACGGTACAGGGGAACTATGGCTACACCTTC; cdr3_aa: CASTPTVQGNYGYTF
j_call: TRBJ2-2; v_call: TRBV5-1; clone_size: NA; d_call: TRBD2; cdr3_nt: TGCGCCAGCAGCTTGGCCGCACTAGCGGGAGCCGGGGAGCTGTTTTTT; cdr3_aa: CASSLAALAGAGELFF
j_call: TRBJ2-7; v_call: TRBV19; clone_size: NA; d_call: TRBD2; cdr3_nt: TGTGCCAGTAGTATGCTCGGCGGGAGGACCTACGAGCAGTACTTC; cdr3_aa: CASSMLGGRTYEQYF
j_call: TRBJ1-2; v_call: TRBV29-1; clone_size: NA; d_call: TRBD1; cdr3_nt: TGCAGCGTTGTACAGGGGAACTATGGCTACACCTTC; cdr3_aa: CSVVQGNYGYTF
j_call: TRBJ2-5; v_call: TRBV7-9; clone_size: NA; d_call: TRBD1; cdr3_nt: TGTGCCAGCAGCCAGGGGGCGCAAGAGACCCAGTACTTC; cdr3_aa: CASSQGAQETQYF
j_call: TRBJ2-1; v_call: TRBV5-6; clone_size: NA; d_call: TRBD1; cdr3_nt: TGTGCCAGCACAAAAACCGGGACAGGGGATAAGCAGTTCTTC; cdr3_aa: CASTKTGTGDKQFF
j_call: TRBJ2-2; v_call: TRBV18; clone_size: NA; d_call: NA; cdr3_nt: TGTGCCAGCTCACCCTCCCAGGGGAACACCGGGGAGCTGTTTTTT; cdr3_aa: CASSPSQGNTGELFF
j_call: TRBJ2-6; v_call: TRBV4-1; clone_size: many; d_call: NA; cdr3_nt: TGCGCCAGCAGCCAAGATTCAGGGACTGGGGCCAACGTCCTGACTTTC; cdr3_aa: CASSQDSGTGANVLTF
j_call: TRBJ2-2; v_call: TRBV5-1; clone_size: NA; d_call: TRBD1; cdr3_nt: TGCGCCAGCAGCTATGAGACAGGGACCGGGGAGCTGTTTTTT; cdr3_aa: CASSYETGTGELFF
j_call: TRBJ2-7; v_call: TRBV7-2; clone_size: NA; d_call: NA; cdr3_nt: TGTGCCAGCAGCTTAGGTGCCGGTCTCTCCTACGAGCAGTACTTC; cdr3_aa: CASSLGAGLSYEQYF
j_call: TRBJ2-1; v_call: TRBV19; clone_size: NA; d_call: NA; cdr3_nt: TGTGCCAGTAGTACCCGACTAGTGGCGGGCAATGAGCAGTTCTTC; cdr3_aa: CASSTRLVAGNEQFF
j_call: TRBJ1-1; v_call: TRBV2; clone_size: NA; d_call: TRBD1; cdr3_nt: TGTGCCAGCAGCCCGGGACAGGGGGTCTCGGCTGAAGCTTTCTTT; cdr3_aa: CASSPGQGVSAEAFF
j_call: TRBJ1-1; v_call: TRBV11-3; clone_size: NA; d_call: TRBD1; cdr3_nt: TGTGCCAGCAGCGATTACAGGGGGCCGAACACTGAAGCTTTCTTT; cdr3_aa: CASSDYRGPNTEAFF
j_call: TRBJ2-1; v_call: TRBV6-5; clone_size: NA; d_call: NA; cdr3_nt: TGTGCCAGCAGCATTCGGGAGAGTAGGGGCAATGAGCAGTTCTTC; cdr3_aa: CASSIRESRGNEQFF
j_call: TRBJ2-2; v_call: TRBV3-1/TRBV3-2; clone_size: NA; d_call: NA; cdr3_nt: TGTGCCAGCAGCCAAGTGACAGGGAGGACCGGGGAGCTGTTTTTT; cdr3_aa: CASSQVTGRTGELFF
j_call: TRBJ2-3; v_call: TRBV27; clone_size: NA; d_call: NA; cdr3_nt: TGTGCCAGCACCGTATCGGGATTCACAGATACGCAGTATTTT; cdr3_aa: CASTVSGFTDTQYF
j_call: TRBJ2-7; v_call: TRBV4-1; clone_size: NA; d_call: NA; cdr3_nt: TGCGCCAGCAGCCAATTTCGACTCAGGGACTACGAGCAGTACTTC; cdr3_aa: CASSQFRLRDYEQYF
j_call: TRBJ1-6; v_call: TRBV27; clone_size: NA; d_call: TRBD1; cdr3_nt: TGTGCCAGCAGTTTATCCGAGGGGGCTTATAATTCACCCCTCCACTTT; cdr3_aa: CASSLSEGAYNSPLHF
j_call: TRBJ2-1; v_call: TRBV6-2/TRBV6-3; clone_size: NA; d_call: NA; cdr3_nt: TGTGCCAGCAGTTCCCCCGGGGGGCCCTACAATGAGCAGTTCTTC; cdr3_aa: CASSSPGGPYNEQFF
j_call: TRBJ2-7; v_call: TRBV5-1; clone_size: NA; d_call: NA; cdr3_nt: TGCGCCAGCAGCGGGGGGAGGGGGTACGAGCAGTACTTC; cdr3_aa: CASSGGRGYEQYF
j_call: TRBJ2-7; v_call: TRBV19; clone_size: NA; d_call: NA; cdr3_nt: TGTGCCAGTAGTCCAGCCGGGTACGAGCAGTACTTC; cdr3_aa: CASSPAGYEQYF
j_call: TRBJ1-4; v_call: TRBV7-6; clone_size: NA; d_call: NA; cdr3_nt: TGTGCCAGCAGCTTAGCGCTGGGAGGATCAACTAATGAAAAACTGTTTTTT; cdr3_aa: CASSLALGGSTNEKLFF
j_call: TRBJ1-1; v_call: TRBV12-3/TRBV12-4; clone_size: NA; d_call: NA; cdr3_nt: TGTGCCTCCCGTCGGGGGGGGGAGACTGAAGCTTTCTTT; cdr3_aa: CASRRGGETEAFF
j_call: TRBJ2-7; v_call: TRBV4-1; clone_size: few; d_call: NA; cdr3_nt: TGCGCCAGCAGCCTACACCCGCGGACAGCGAACTCCTACGAGCAGTACTTC; cdr3_aa: CASSLHPRTANSYEQYF
j_call: TRBJ1-2; v_call: TRBV7-8; clone_size: NA; d_call: TRBD1; cdr3_nt: TGTGCCAGCAGCTTAGAGGGACAGGGGGACTATGGCTACACCTTC; cdr3_aa: CASSLEGQGDYGYTF
j_call: TRBJ2-1; v_call: TRBV5-1; clone_size: few; d_call: TRBD2; cdr3_nt: TGCGCCAGCAGCTTGGGTAGCGGGAGCGATGAGCAGTTCTTC; cdr3_aa: CASSLGSGSDEQFF
j_call: TRBJ2-1; v_call: TRBV10-3; clone_size: NA; d_call: NA; cdr3_nt: TGTGCCACACAGGGGGCCACAGGGCTAGCGGGGTACAATGAGCAGTTCTTC; cdr3_aa: CATQGATGLAGYNEQFF
j_call: TRBJ1-3; v_call: TRBV18; clone_size: NA; d_call: TRBD1; cdr3_nt: TGTGCCAGCTCACTCCGGGACAGGACCTCTGGAAACACCATATATTTT; cdr3_aa: CASSLRDRTSGNTIYF
j_call: TRBJ1-1; v_call: TRBV12-5; clone_size: NA; d_call: TRBD1; cdr3_nt: TGTGCTAGTGGTTTGGGGGACAGGCGGGGTCACACTGAAGCTTTCTTT; cdr3_aa: CASGLGDRRGHTEAFF
j_call: TRBJ2-5; v_call: TRBV19; clone_size: NA; d_call: TRBD2; cdr3_nt: TGTGCCAGTAGTCCCGGACTAGCGGGAGGGCCAAGAGAGACCCAGTACTTC; cdr3_aa: CASSPGLAGGPRETQYF
j_call: TRBJ2-4; v_call: TRBV29-1; clone_size: NA; d_call: TRBD2; cdr3_nt: TGCAGCGTTGCCTCTCCCGCACGGCAGCGGGGTAAAAACATTCAGTACTTC; cdr3_aa: CSVASPARQRGKNIQYF
j_call: TRBJ2-7; v_call: TRBV7-2; clone_size: NA; d_call: TRBD2; cdr3_nt: TGTGCCAGCAGCCGACTAGCGGGCTACGAGCAGTACTTC; cdr3_aa: CASSRLAGYEQYF
j_call: TRBJ1-5; v_call: TRBV19; clone_size: once; d_call: NA; cdr3_nt: TGTGCCAGTAGTATTTATGCATCTAACAATCAGCCCCAGCATTTT; cdr3_aa: CASSIYASNNQPQHF
j_call: TRBJ1-6; v_call: TRBV12-2; clone_size: NA; d_call: NA; cdr3_nt: TGTGCAAGTCCCCCGAGGAGGAGGGGAGTCCCAAATTCACCCCTCCACTTT; cdr3_aa: CASPPRRRGVPNSPLHF
j_call: TRBJ2-7; v_call: TRBV6-5; clone_size: NA; d_call: TRBD1; cdr3_nt: TGTGCCAGCACACCCAAGGGGACAGGGAACGAGCAGTACTTC; cdr3_aa: CASTPKGTGNEQYF
j_call: TRBJ1-4; v_call: TRBV9; clone_size: NA; d_call: NA; cdr3_nt: TGTGCCAGCAGCGTAGGACTCAGGGGCGTAAAACTGTTTTTT; cdr3_aa: CASSVGLRGVKLFF
j_call: TRBJ2-7; v_call: TRBV24-1; clone_size: once; d_call: TRBD2; cdr3_nt: TGTGCCACCAGTGACCCGACTAGCGGAACCTACGAGCAGTACTTC; cdr3_aa: CATSDPTSGTYEQYF
j_call: TRBJ1-2; v_call: TRBV5-1; clone_size: NA; d_call: NA; cdr3_nt: TGCGCCAGCAGCTTGGCCGGAGGAAAGGCATACTATGGCTACACCTTC; cdr3_aa: CASSLAGGKAYYGYTF
j_call: TRBJ1-3; v_call: TRBV2; clone_size: NA; d_call: NA; cdr3_nt: TGTGCCAGCAGTGAAGGAGGGCCAGGGGATGTAAACACCATATATTTT; cdr3_aa: CASSEGGPGDVNTIYF
j_call: TRBJ1-3; v_call: TRBV5-1; clone_size: NA; d_call: NA; cdr3_nt: TGCGCCAGCAGCCCGCAGGGAAGGGGCTCTGGAAACACCATATATTTT; cdr3_aa: CASSPQGRGSGNTIYF